This TCR beta chain was identified during a study of OX40 agonist ivuxolimab in advanced cancers. Some background on the complete study: Ivuxolimab, which targeted the costimulatory receptor OX40 (CD134), was an agonistic, fully human IgG2 monoclonal antibody. A male proportion of roughly 80% and a mean age of roughly 55 years, ranging from roughly 23 to 90, were recorded for the dose-escalation cohort. Partial responses occurred in three dose-escalation patients, of whom one had hepatocellular carcinoma and two had cutaneous melanoma. Of the approximately 53 patients in dose escalation, around 20 had hepatocellular carcinoma, some 15 had melanoma, 9 had renal cell carcinoma and 9 had head and neck cancer. The paper describes the monotherapy dose-escalation part (N = 52 patients) of the phase I trial of ivuxolimab. The point of sequencing TCRbeta in the periphery was to test whether ivuxolimab changed TCR sequence diversity and drove clonal T-cell expansion. Patients were allowed to have had prior anti-PD-1, anti-PD-L1 or anti-CTLA-4 therapy, and 40% of the dose-escalation patients had previously received checkpoint inhibitors. Intravenous ivuxolimab was administered to patients every 2 weeks at six dose levels: 0.01, 0.1, 0.3, 1.5, 3 and 10 mg/kg.

The trial excluded patients who had a history of autoimmune disease or who were on systemic immunosuppression. Peripheral blood for TCR sequencing was collected from all dose cohorts at baseline, on cycle 4 day 1, and on cycle 7 day 1. Samples came from an open-label, multicenter, first-in-human phase I dose-escalation trial of ivuxolimab. Adults with locally advanced or metastatic head and neck squamous cell, hepatocellular, melanoma or renal cell carcinoma were enrolled in the trial. CD4+ and CD8+ T cells were sorted separately from peripheral blood before TCR sequencing. For this clone: Its antigen has not been determined. There are no base qualities to consult, and no much larger clone falls within one base.

CDR1 SNHLY and CDR2 FYNNEI were looked up in the germline V gene. From the cysteine up to the phenylalanine, the CDR3 has a length of 14 residues. The retained sequence is limited to the CDR3, 42 bases, with the frame set at the first base. Relative to germline, V is missing 1 base and J is missing 4 bases, with 1 base of the junction outside any gene match. Broad study findings and their caveats: Clonal expansion of both CD4+ and CD8+ blood T cells was observed from baseline to week 6 at doses 0.1 to 3.0 mg/kg. After ivuxolimab, CD8+ T cells had more expanded clones than CD4+ T cells on average. In the 0.1-3.0 mg/kg groups, partial responders were among the patients with the lowest normalized peripheral clonal expansion, particularly in CD8+ T cells. Low levels of normalized T-cell clonal expansion were also seen in some nonresponding patients. The antigen specificity of the peripheral T cells that underwent clonal expansion was not determined.

For sequencing of the TCRbeta CDR3 region, genomic DNA was extracted from the sorted cells. TCRbeta CDR3 regions were sequenced using the immunoSEQ Assay. TCRdb limited this immuneACCESS table to in-frame rearrangements with V and J called. A share of clones is missing; checked studies link under half to unresolved V genes, and the rest is unexplained. The sample table contains 50,000 to 70,000 clones; only one count was recorded for 85% of them. The top ten hold approximately 4% of the sample. The material sequenced was CD4+ or CD8+ T cells sorted from blood, taken in a trial of the OX40 agonist ivuxolimab. The source of this sequence is an adult with an advanced solid tumor such as melanoma, head and neck, liver or kidney cancer. The rearranged chain carries TRBV2 and TRBJ2-7; 10 central bases correspond to TRBD1. The CDR3 protein is CASSEVGQGYEQYF. The sequenced DNA is TGTGCCAGCAGTGAAGTGGGACAGGGGTACGAGCAGTACTTC. The full variable domain, completed from the reference TRBV2 and TRBJ2-7 proteins outside the CDR3, reads EPEVTQTPSHQVTQMGQEVILRCVPISNHLYFYWYRQILGQKVEFLVSFYNNEISEKSEIFDDQFSVERPDGSNFTLKIRSTKLEDSAMYFCASSEVGQGYEQYFGPGTRLTVT.